The 8 T cell receptor beta chains below were found in one sample sequenced in a study of OX40 agonist ivuxolimab in advanced cancers. This table comes from immunoSEQ multiplex PCR, and its TCRdb copy is limited to in-frame clones, with some not included. The sample contains 70,000 to 80,000 clones, around 88% of which appear only once. This material consisted of CD4+ or CD8+ T cells sorted from blood, taken in a trial of the OX40 agonist ivuxolimab. The receptor source for this set is an adult with an advanced solid tumor such as melanoma, head and neck, liver or kidney cancer.

The chain has TRBV27 and TRBJ2-2, with TRBD1 identical over 9 bases. Germline V gene sequence: CDR1 MNHEY, CDR2 SMNVEV (reference sequence). V lost 2 bases, J lost 1 base, and 11 bases stayed unmatched. CDR3 size: 19 residues. CDR3 region: CASSLNFLRTGVNTGELFF. As DNA, the CDR3 is TGTGCCAGCAGTTTAAATTTTCTGCGGACAGGGGTGAACACCGGGGAGCTGTTTTTT.

The chain uses TRBV7-8 and TRBJ2-7, with 7 positions matching TRBD1. This CDR3 is 16 amino acids long. Germline assignment: CDR1 SGHVS and CDR2 FQNEAQ. V lost 2 bases to trimming and J lost 1 base; unmatched junction nucleotides: 8. For the CDR3, the DNA is TGTGCCAGCAGCTTAACGGACAGGATAATATCCTACGAGCAGTACTTC. Amino acid sequence: CASSLTDRIISYEQYF.

The J gene is TRBJ2-3, the V gene TRBV27, with 12 bases lining up with TRBD2. J lost 7 bases, V lost 1 base, and 9 bases had no gene match. The CDR3 has 17 amino acids. From germline, CDR1 is MNHEY and CDR2 SMNVEV (reference sequence). CDR3 nucleotides: TGTGCCAGCAGTTTATTGACTAGCGGGAGCCCTACAAATACGCAGTATTTT. Its translation: CASSLLTSGSPTNTQYF.

The chain links TRBV18 to TRBJ2-2, with 10 bases fitting TRBD1. Per the germline V gene, CDR1 is KGHSH and CDR2 is LQKENI. This CDR3 has 17 residues. Germline trimming cut 3 bases from V and 5 bases from J; bases unmatched to any gene: 9. This CDR3 reads CASSPRAGTGVTGELFF. CDR3 DNA: TGTGCCAGCTCACCTCGCGCCGGGACAGGGGTTACCGGGGAGCTGTTTTTT.

The chain links TRBV5-8 to TRBJ2-5, with D unresolved. Per germline, CDR1 SGHTS and CDR2 YDEGEE. The CDR3 covers 13 residues. Trimming took off 2 bases at V and 1 base at J, with 6 bases between the two ends. The CDR3 DNA sequence: TGTGCCAGCAGCTTTGACACCCAAGAGACCCAGTACTTC. Protein sequence: CASSFDTQETQYF.

The chain recombines TRBV18 with TRBJ1-2, with D possibly TRBD1 on 6 matching bases. CDR3 length: 17 residues. Germline CDR1 KGHSH, CDR2 LQKENI. Trimming stripped 4 bases from V and 5 bases from J, with 23 bases between. The DNA of the CDR3 is TGTGCCAGCTCACACCAACCGGGACAAGGCTTGGGGTATGGCTACACCTTC. It encodes CASSHQPGQGLGYGYTF.

The chain employs TRBV2 and TRBJ1-5, with 7 bases fitting TRBD1. Germline V lookup: CDR1 SNHLY, CDR2 FYNNEI. The CDR3 is 16 residues long. The V segment lost 0 bases and the J segment 6 bases; nucleotides outside the gene matches: 8. This chain's CDR3 is CASSEAGRGHVQPQHF. CDR3 DNA: TGTGCCAGCAGTGAAGCGGGAAGGGGGCACGTTCAGCCCCAGCATTTT.

The CDR3 loop is CASSYRSIDRDEQYF. The CDR3 region has the DNA TGTGCCAGCAGTTACAGATCCATCGACAGGGACGAGCAGTACTTC. The chain links TRBV6-5 to TRBJ2-7; 7 positions match TRBD1. The CDR3 runs 15 residues. Germline CDR1 MNHEY, CDR2 SVGAGI. V gave up 2 bases and J gave up 5 bases; unmatched junction bases: 9.